Below are 12 T cell receptor beta chains sequenced from a single sample in a study of T-cell memory formation after mild COVID-19. TCRdb reprocessed the 5' RACE reads with MiXCR, giving one entry per CDR3 protein. The sample yields 550,000 to 700,000 distinct CDR3 sequences, 15% to 20% seen once. Sequencing was performed on PBMCs or a T cell subset sorted from them (not recorded which). Receptors originate from an adult woman who had mild COVID-19 (a few samples of this study predate the infection). Cell type and time point are not known.

This chain uses TRBV7-9 with TRBJ1-4; D gene unclear. The length of the CDR3 is 12 residues. Looked up from germline, CDR1 is SEHNR and CDR2 is FQNEAQ (reference sequence). V gave up 6 bases and J gave up 17 bases, with 19 bases separating them. CDR3 sequence (DNA): TGTGCCAGCAGATCGACCGGGTCCGCTTTTTTTTTT. Amino acids: CASRSTGSAFFF.

V and J are TRBV20-1 and TRBJ1-2; no reliable D call. V was pared by 5 bases and J by 1 base, with 17 bases between. Germline V gene sequence: CDR1 DFQATT, CDR2 SNEGSKA (reference sequence). This CDR3 comprises 15 residues. CDR3 nucleotides: TGCAGTGCTCCGGATCAACCCTCCCGTAACTATGGCTACACCTTC. Encoded protein: CSAPDQPSRNYGYTF.

This chain connects TRBV20-1 to TRBJ2-3, with TRBD2 identical over 9 bases. Germline V gives CDR1 DFQATT, CDR2 SNEGSKA (reference sequence). Losses at the gene ends were 6 bases for V and 3 bases for J; bases not matched to a gene: 10. This CDR3 comprises 15 residues. Written as DNA, the CDR3 is TGCAGTGCGGAACCTAGCGGGACTCAGACAGATACGCAGTATTTT. It is translated as CSAEPSGTQTDTQYF.

The chain employs TRBV11-2 and TRBJ2-7, with 8 bases lining up with TRBD1. The CDR3 has 19 amino acids. After removal of 5 bases from V and 2 bases from J, the junction contained 20 bases not matched to a gene. Looked up from germline, CDR1 is SGHAT and CDR2 is FQNNGV. This chain's CDR3 is CASSLRTGRPSARAYEQYF. In DNA form, the CDR3 reads TGTGCCAGCAGCCTCCGGACAGGGAGACCCTCCGCCCGGGCCTACGAGCAGTACTTC.

CDR3 region: CASRPRGSTDTQYF. The CDR3 DNA reads TGTGCCAGCCGCCCGCGGGGGAGCACAGATACGCAGTATTTT. This sequence joins TRBV6-5 and TRBJ2-3, with TRBD2 matching over 7 bases. Per the germline V gene, CDR1 is MNHEY and CDR2 is SVGAGI. Trimming removed 8 bases from V and 0 bases from J; junction bases left unmatched: 5. CDR3 size: 14 residues.

This clonotype has a count of ten or more. This chain uses TRBV4-2 with TRBJ2-5; weak D call: TRBD1 (7 bases). This CDR3 has 14 residues. V dropped 1 base and J dropped 5 bases, with 11 bases sitting between them. Germline V gives CDR1 LGHNA, CDR2 YNFKEQ. CDR3 loop: CASSQGRGRETQYF. The CDR3 DNA reads TGTGCCAGCAGCCAAGGCAGGGGGAGGGAGACCCAGTACTTC.

The rearrangement joins TRBV7-9 to TRBJ1-2; no definite D call. V shed 3 bases and J shed 8 bases, with 16 bases lying between them. This CDR3 spans 14 amino acids. Looked up from germline, CDR1 is SEHNR and CDR2 is FQNEAQ (reference sequence). CDR3 nucleotide sequence: TGTGCCAGCAGCTTGATGTTTAGAGCGGGCGGCTACACCTTC. Translating it yields CASSLMFRAGGYTF.

V is TRBV29-1 and J is TRBJ1-1, with TRBD1 identical over 7 bases. The V segment lost 6 bases and the J segment 1 base; nucleotides outside the gene matches: 11. The CDR3 covers 15 residues. Germline CDR1 is SQVTM and CDR2 is ANQGSEA. The CDR3 sequence is CSVRDRVDSNTEAFF. Here the CDR3 DNA reads TGCAGCGTCCGAGACAGGGTGGATTCGAACACTGAAGCTTTCTTT.

This clonotype was detected only a few times. One end of the junction varies from germline; a read error may be responsible. The V and J genes are TRBV19 and TRBJ1-6; D is perhaps TRBD1 (6 bases). This CDR3 contains 15 residues. Germline V CDR1 and CDR2: LNHDA, SQIVND (reference sequence). CDR3 protein: CASSIFQGNNSPLHF. CDR3 coding DNA: TGTGCCAGTAGTATCTTCCAGGGGAATAATTCACCACTCCACTTT.

This clonotype has only a few counts. The chain uses TRBV9 and TRBJ2-3, with 10 positions matching TRBD2. Germline loops: CDR1 SGDLS, CDR2 YYNGEE. The CDR3 is 15 residues long. The V segment lost 1 base and the J segment 3 bases; nucleotides outside the gene matches: 2. In DNA form, the CDR3 reads TGTGCCAGCAGCGTACTAGCGGGAGTAACAGATACGCAGTATTTT. It yields the protein CASSVLAGVTDTQYF.

The rearrangement links TRBV11-2 to TRBJ1-1; D is unclear. V was shortened by 5 bases and J by 2 bases, with 15 bases between the two germline ends. Germline CDR1 reads SGHAT; CDR2 reads FQNNGV. The length of the CDR3 is 15 residues. The CDR3 loop reads CASSPPARANTEAFF. Here the CDR3 DNA reads TGTGCCAGCAGCCCCCCGGCCCGGGCCAACACTGAAGCTTTCTTT.

V gene TRBV24-1 combines with J gene TRBJ1-4; possible D gene TRBD1, 6 bases. The CDR3 is 15 amino acids. Trimming took off 4 bases at V and 8 bases at J, with 16 bases between the two ends. Germline V gene data show CDR1 as KGHDR and CDR2 as SFDVKD. CDR3 nucleotides: TGTGCCACCAGTGACCCAGGGGAAGGAGGAGAAAAACTGTTTTTT. It translates to CATSDPGEGGEKLFF.